These 26 T cell receptor beta chains were all obtained from the same sample, sequenced in a study of cytomegalovirus exposure and HLA in healthy donors. The PCR employed 60 Vbeta primers together with 13 Jbeta primers. Profiling relied on immunoSEQ multiplex PCR, and the TCRdb table lists in-frame clones only, not all of them. Among about 170,000 clones listed, around 76% were seen once. Sequenced input: PBMCs. Every receptor here comes from a female donor in good health and CMV-seronegative.

There are a few counts of this clone. The chain uses TRBV7-7 and TRBJ1-6; TRBD1 matches at 8 bases. Per the germline V gene, CDR1 is SSHAT and CDR2 is FNYEAQ (reference sequence). The V segment lost 3 bases and the J segment 7 bases; nucleotides outside the gene matches: 5. CDR3 length: 15 amino acids. CDR3 amino acids: CASSLDREGNSPLHF. The CDR3 DNA follows: TGTGCCAGCAGCTTGGACAGGGAAGGCAATTCACCCCTCCACTTT.

V is TRBV6-1 and J is TRBJ1-5; 7 positions match TRBD1. After removal of 5 bases from V and 7 bases from J, the junction contained 8 bases not matched to a gene. The germline V gene encodes CDR1 MNHNS and CDR2 SASEGT. The length of the CDR3 is 14 residues. Written as DNA, the CDR3 is TGTGCCAGCAGTCGGACAGGATTCGGGCAGCCCCAGCATTTT. It is translated as CASSRTGFGQPQHF.

V is TRBV13 and J is TRBJ2-7, with 9 bases aligning to TRBD1. Looked up from germline, CDR1 is PRHDT and CDR2 is FYEKMQ (reference sequence). The CDR3 loop spans 16 amino acids. Unmatched junction bases numbered 9, after V lost 5 bases and J lost 1 base. The CDR3, as DNA: TGTGCCAGCAGCCCCCAGGGCGGGACAGGGTCCTACGAGCAGTACTTC. The encoded protein is CASSPQGGTGSYEQYF.

This clone has just a few counts. The chain employs TRBV9 and TRBJ1-1; TRBD1 might be the D (5 bases). CDR3 length equals 15 residues. CDR1 SGDLS and CDR2 YYNGEE come from the germline V gene. Trimming left V 0 bases short and J 1 base short, with 10 bases between. CDR3 residues: CASSVEAGSNTEAFF. The CDR3 nucleotides read TGTGCCAGCAGCGTAGAGGCAGGGTCGAACACTGAAGCTTTCTTT.

This clone occurred a few times. J is TRBJ2-3 and V is TRBV30; 7 bases fit TRBD1. V lost 5 bases, J lost 5 bases, and 10 bases stayed unmatched. This CDR3 contains 14 residues. From germline, CDR1 is GTSNPN and CDR2 SVGIG (reference sequence). This chain's CDR3 is CAWAGTAKGDTQYF. The CDR3 nucleotides read TGTGCCTGGGCCGGGACAGCAAAAGGAGATACGCAGTATTTT.

The rearrangement joins TRBV28 to TRBJ1-1; possible D gene TRBD1, 6 bases. The CDR3 covers 13 residues. Deletions cut 2 bases from V and 7 bases from J, with 11 bases between. Germline V gene data show CDR1 as MDHEN and CDR2 as SYDVKM. In DNA, the CDR3 is TGTGCCAGCAGTTTACTACAGGGCTATGAAGCTTTCTTT. Amino acids: CASSLLQGYEAFF.

The gene calls are TRBV5-4 and TRBJ2-1; TRBD2 matches at 9 bases. Germline loops: CDR1 SGHNT, CDR2 YYREEE (reference sequence). The V and J ends lost 4 bases and 2 bases, in that order; junction bases with no gene match: 4. The CDR3 extends over 15 amino acids. CDR3 nucleotides: TGTGCCAGCAGCAAATCTAGCGGGGCCTACAATGAGCAGTTCTTC. Its protein product is CASSKSSGAYNEQFF.

V gene TRBV27 combines with J gene TRBJ2-7; perhaps TRBD1 as D (6 bases). This CDR3 has 15 residues. Per the germline V gene, CDR1 is MNHEY and CDR2 is SMNVEV (reference sequence). V gave up 5 bases and J gave up 0 bases, with 14 bases separating them. CDR3 in DNA: TGTGCCAGCAGTATATTGCACAGGGACTCCTACGAGCAGTACTTC. Translated, it gives CASSILHRDSYEQYF.

The chain joins TRBV6-1 to TRBJ1-2, with D unresolved. V dropped 6 bases and J dropped 1 base, with 9 bases sitting between them. CDR1 is MNHNS and CDR2 is SASEGT in the germline V gene. CDR3 length: 13 residues. The CDR3 nucleotides are TGTGCCAGCAGGGCCACAGATAACTATGGCTACACCTTC. Residues: CASRATDNYGYTF.

The chain employs TRBV10-3 and TRBJ1-1; 7 bases align to TRBD1. Germline assignment: CDR1 ENHRY and CDR2 SYGVKD. V was pared by 4 bases and J by 0 bases, with 2 bases of the junction left unmatched. This CDR3 spans 14 amino acids. CDR3 in amino acids: CAISGGTVNTEAFF. The CDR3 DNA reads as TGTGCCATCAGTGGAGGGACAGTGAACACTGAAGCTTTCTTT.

The chain combines TRBV7-9 with TRBJ1-2; 9 bases match TRBD1. The CDR3 extends over 16 amino acids. Trimming removed 10 bases from V and 1 base from J; junction bases left unmatched: 13. The germline gives CDR1 SEHNR, CDR2 FQNEAQ (reference sequence). The CDR3 nucleotides are TGTGCCATCTTAACAGGGGGCGGCACCATTAACTATGGCTACACCTTC. Its translation is CAILTGGGTINYGYTF.

V usage is TRBV5-6 and J usage is TRBJ1-1; TRBD1 matches 7 bases. The CDR3 loop spans 15 amino acids. V dropped 4 bases and J dropped 0; count of bases not matched to a gene: 6. Looked up from germline, CDR1 is SGHDT and CDR2 is YYEEEE. This chain's CDR3 is CASSPGQLMNTEAFF. The CDR3 DNA is TGTGCCAGCAGCCCGGGACAGTTGATGAACACTGAAGCTTTCTTT.

V and J are TRBV16 and TRBJ1-2, with a tentative D call TRBD1 (5 bases). V was clipped by 0 bases and J by 4 bases, with 12 bases between them. Germline V gene sequence: CDR1 KGHSY, CDR2 FQNENV. This CDR3 comprises 15 residues. This CDR3 is CASSQSSGGGYGYTF. CDR3 in DNA: TGTGCCAGCAGCCAATCGTCGGGGGGAGGCTATGGCTACACCTTC. Using reference TRBV16 and TRBJ1-2 for the parts outside the CDR3, the full variable domain is GEEVAQTPKHLVRGEGQKAKLYCAPIKGHSYVFWYQQVLKNEFKFLISFQNENVFDETGMPKERFSAKCLPNSPCSLEIQATKLEDSAVYFCASSQSSGGGYGYTFGSGTRLTVV.

J is TRBJ2-1 and V is TRBV29-1, with 7 bases that match TRBD2. CDR3 size: 14 residues. Trimming took 3 bases from V and 3 from J; bases not matched to a gene: 5. Germline CDR1 is SQVTM and CDR2 is ANQGSEA. The CDR3 coding sequence is TGCAGCGTTGAGGGCGGGACTATCTACAATGAGCAGTTCTTC. This translates into CSVEGGTIYNEQFF.

The V call is TRBV7-8, the J call TRBJ1-5; 9 bases align to TRBD1. CDR1 is SGHVS, CDR2 FQNEAQ, per germline. The CDR3 runs to 15 residues. With 5 bases clipped from V and 7 bases from J, the junction kept 9 bases outside the gene matches. CDR3 nucleotides: TGTGCCAGCAGCCCCGGGACAGGGTTGGGACAGCCCCAGCATTTT. This codes for CASSPGTGLGQPQHF.

V is TRBV5-5 and J is TRBJ2-3; D possibly corresponds to TRBD1 (5 bases). CDR3 length: 16 residues. The germline V gene encodes CDR1 SGHKS and CDR2 YYEKEE (reference sequence). Trimming stripped 4 bases from V and 3 bases from J, with 18 bases between. The CDR3 coding sequence is TGTGCCAGCAGCCAGACAGCCCTACTGGGGACAGATACGCAGTATTTT. Residues: CASSQTALLGTDTQYF.

CDR3: CASSLDRGTGELFF. CDR3 nucleotide sequence: TGTGCCAGCAGCTTAGACAGGGGCACCGGGGAGCTGTTTTTT. This chain connects TRBV7-3 to TRBJ2-2; 8 bases are a match to TRBD1. CDR1 is SGHTA and CDR2 is FQGTGA in the germline V gene. V lost 2 bases to trimming and J lost 4 bases; unmatched junction nucleotides: 0. CDR3 length: 14 amino acids.

The rearrangement joins TRBV30 to TRBJ1-2; D gene uncertain. The CDR3 sequence is 12 residues long. Germline V CDR1 and CDR2: GTSNPN, SVGIG (reference sequence). V lost 0 bases, J lost 5 bases, and 7 bases lay in between. The CDR3 loop is CAWSVNNYGYTF. Written as DNA, the CDR3 is TGTGCCTGGAGTGTAAACAATTATGGCTACACCTTC.

The J gene is TRBJ2-3, the V gene TRBV29-1; tentatively, D is TRBD2 (5 bases). CDR1 and CDR2 (germline): SQVTM, ANQGSEA. V was clipped by 5 bases and J by 6 bases, with 12 bases between them. This CDR3 is 12 amino acids long. CDR3 bases: TGCAGCGTTAAGGACTGGATGGATACGCAGTATTTT. Its protein product is CSVKDWMDTQYF.

The CDR3 DNA follows: TGTGCCAGCAGCTCTCTCCCAGGGGGCTTAAGCTACGAGCAGTACTTC. Protein: CASSSLPGGLSYEQYF. The J gene is TRBJ2-7, the V gene TRBV7-2; TRBD1 agrees at 8 bases. J was trimmed by 3 bases and V by 4 bases; bases with no gene match: 11. The CDR3 has 16 residues. Germline V gene sequence: CDR1 SGHTA, CDR2 FQGNSA.

The chain joins TRBV27 to TRBJ1-5; D remains ambiguous. With 5 bases removed from V and 0 bases from J, the gap between germline ends came to 17 bases. The CDR3 totals 17 residues. CDR1 is MNHEY and CDR2 is SMNVEV in the germline V gene (reference sequence). CDR3 loop: CASSQAPGPNSNQPQHF. CDR3 bases: TGTGCCAGCAGTCAAGCCCCAGGCCCTAATAGCAATCAGCCCCAGCATTTT.

The CDR3 coding sequence is TGTGCCAGCAGTGAAGACGTTGCAGGCTCCTCTGGAAACACCATATATTTT. Translating gives CASSEDVAGSSGNTIYF. The chain recombines TRBV25-1 with TRBJ1-3, with D unresolved. Germline CDR1 MGHDK, CDR2 SYGVNS. The CDR3 runs to 17 residues. V was clipped by 2 bases and J by 0 bases, with 14 bases between them. Variable domain in full (rest from reference TRBV25-1 and TRBJ1-3): EADIYQTPRYLVIGTGKKITLECSQTMGHDKMYWYQQDPGMELHLIHYSYGVNSTEKGDLSSESTVSRIRTEHFPLTLESARPSHTSQYLCASSEDVAGSSGNTIYFGEGSWLTVV.

The rearrangement uses TRBV7-2 and TRBJ2-1, with 7 bases lining up with TRBD2. The junction had 2 bases not matched to a gene; V was cut back by 6 bases and J by 0 bases. This CDR3 has 14 residues. Looked up from germline, CDR1 is SGHTA and CDR2 is FQGNSA. The DNA of the CDR3 is TGTGCCAGCAGGAAGCGGGGCTCCTACAATGAGCAGTTCTTC. Its translation: CASRKRGSYNEQFF. Complete variable domain (other parts from reference TRBV7-2 and TRBJ2-1): GAGVSQSPSNKVTEKGKDVELRCDPISGHTALYWYRQSLGQGLEFLIYFQGNSAPDKSGLPSDRFSAERTGGSVSTLTIQRTQQEDSAVYLCASRKRGSYNEQFFGPGTRLTVL.

The chain uses TRBV5-1 and TRBJ1-5, with D possibly being TRBD1 (6 bases). V lost 4 bases to trimming and J lost 5 bases, with 7 bases between them. CDR1 and CDR2 from the germline V gene are SGHRS and YFSETQ. This CDR3 has 12 amino acids. As DNA, the CDR3 is TGCGCCAGCAGCCCAGGGGATCAGCCCCAGCATTTT. It codes for CASSPGDQPQHF.

In its sample, this clone was seen a few times. Within the sample, other DNA sequences also encode this same CDR3. J is TRBJ1-1 and V is TRBV7-2; TRBD1 matches at 7 bases. The CDR3 contains 13 residues. Trimming took 5 bases from V and 8 from J; bases not matched to a gene: 8. The germline V gene has CDR1 SGHTA and CDR2 FQGNSA. The CDR3 loop is CASSDRQGLEAFF. The CDR3 nucleotides are TGTGCCAGCAGCGATCGACAGGGCCTCGAAGCTTTCTTT.

Note on this clone: A read error may account for a junction end that differs from germline. V and J are TRBV7-3 and TRBJ2-1; 11 bases map to TRBD1. Germline assignment: CDR1 SGHTA and CDR2 FQGTGA. The CDR3 sequence is 12 residues long. The CDR3 region is CASSLSRDRGIF. CDR3 nucleotide sequence: TGTGCCAGCAGCTTAAGTAGGGACAGGGGGATCTTC. Supplemented by reference TRBV7-3 and TRBJ2-1, the full variable domain reads GAGVSQTPSNKVTEKGKYVELRCDPISGHTALYWYRQSLGQGPEFLIYFQGTGAADDSGLPNDRFFAVRPEGSVSTLKIQRTERGDSAVYLCASSLSRDRGIFGPGTRLTVL.